The 7 T cell receptor beta chains below come from one sample, sequenced in a study of cytomegalovirus exposure and HLA in healthy donors (dated by TCRdb to 2016 to 2017). Library generation was performed with the immunoSEQ multiplex PCR assay. A mixture of 60 forward primers for TCR Vbeta segments and 13 reverse primers for TCR Jbeta segments was used in the multiplex PCR. TCRdb carries this immuneACCESS record with in-frame sequences only. Its versions omit some clonotypes, under half of them owing to an unresolved V gene in the studies checked, with the rest unexplained. The sample has fewer than 250,000 clones on record, roughly 77% of them singletons. The ten largest clones represent less than 4% of the sample. Sequencing was performed on PBMCs. The receptors come from a woman aged 25 to 39 in good health and CMV-seropositive.

This clone was seen a single time. This chain connects TRBV2 to TRBJ1-5, with 7 positions matching TRBD1. Looked up from germline, CDR1 is SNHLY and CDR2 is FYNNEI. V was pared by 5 bases and J by 5 bases, with 12 bases of the junction left unmatched. The length of the CDR3 is 16 residues. The CDR3 region has the DNA TGTGCCAGCAGTCTCCTCAGACAGGGTCGGGATCAGCCCCAGCATTTT. It codes for CASSLLRQGRDQPQHF.

The gene calls are TRBV6-1 and TRBJ2-2; D is possibly TRBD2 (6 bases). CDR1 and CDR2 (germline): MNHNS, SASEGT. Trimming pared 7 bases from V and 1 base from J, leaving 10 bases between. This CDR3 region has 14 residues. The CDR3 sequence is CASTLGRNTGELFF. The CDR3 DNA reads TGTGCCAGCACCCTCGGGAGGAACACCGGGGAGCTGTTTTTT.

V usage is TRBV12-5 and J usage is TRBJ1-1; tentatively, D is TRBD1 (5 bases). This CDR3 contains 13 residues. V lost 4 bases and J lost 7, with 13 bases in between. The V gene's germline CDR1 is LGHNT and CDR2 FRNRAP. The DNA of the CDR3 is TGTGCTAGTGGTTCCACAGACAGTTGTGAAGCTTTCTTT. Residues: CASGSTDSCEAFF. Full variable domain (outside the CDR3, taken from reference TRBV12-5 and TRBJ1-1): DARVTQTPRHKVTEMGQEVTMRCQPILGHNTVFWYRQTMMQGLELLAYFRNRAPLDDSGMPKDRFSAEMPDATLATLKIQPSEPRDSAVYFCASGSTDSCEAFFGQGTRLTVV.

CDR3 nucleotide sequence: TGCGCCAGCAGCTCCAGGACTGGAAACACTTTCTACGAGCAGTACTTC. The encoded protein is CASSSRTGNTFYEQYF. The rearrangement joins TRBV5-1 to TRBJ2-7; D possibly corresponds to TRBD2 (5 bases). Germline values: CDR1 SGHRS, CDR2 YFSETQ. The CDR3 loop spans 16 amino acids. V was trimmed by 3 bases and J by 3 bases, leaving 19 bases between them.

This chain connects TRBV14 to TRBJ1-2; TRBD1 agrees at 12 bases. Germline V gene data show CDR1 as SGHDN and CDR2 as FVKESK. V shed 0 bases and J 4 bases; nucleotides not matched to a gene: 12. There are 19 residues in the CDR3. The CDR3 coding sequence is TGTGCCAGCAGCCAAGAGGGACAGGGGGCGCAAAGTTGGCCCTATGGCTACACCTTC. It translates to CASSQEGQGAQSWPYGYTF.

V gene TRBV27 combines with J gene TRBJ1-2, with 7 bases aligning to TRBD1. This CDR3 is built from 14 residues. After removal of 5 bases from V and 4 bases from J, the junction contained 7 bases not matched to a gene. CDR1 MNHEY and CDR2 SMNVEV come from the germline V gene (reference sequence). Here the CDR3 DNA reads TGTGCCAGCAGTCATGGGACAGTTGGCTATGGCTACACCTTC. Amino acids: CASSHGTVGYGYTF.

The rearrangement joins TRBV5-6 to TRBJ2-1; 9 bases fit TRBD2. CDR3 size: 18 residues. Unmatched junction bases numbered 14, after V lost 3 bases and J lost 4 bases. Germline V CDR1 and CDR2: SGHDT, YYEEEE. The chain's CDR3 is CASSSYQASGAYYNEQFF. The CDR3 DNA sequence: TGTGCCAGCAGCTCTTACCAGGCTAGCGGGGCATATTACAATGAGCAGTTCTTC.